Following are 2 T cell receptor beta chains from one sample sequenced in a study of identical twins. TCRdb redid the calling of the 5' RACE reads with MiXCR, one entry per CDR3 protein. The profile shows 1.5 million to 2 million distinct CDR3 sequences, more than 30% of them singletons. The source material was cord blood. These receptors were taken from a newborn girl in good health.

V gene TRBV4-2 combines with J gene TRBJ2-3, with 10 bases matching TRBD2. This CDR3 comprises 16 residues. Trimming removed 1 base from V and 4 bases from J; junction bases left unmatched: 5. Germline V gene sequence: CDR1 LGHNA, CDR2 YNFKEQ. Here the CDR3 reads CASSQGLAGAPDTQYF. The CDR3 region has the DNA TGTGCCAGCAGCCAAGGTCTAGCGGGAGCCCCAGATACGCAGTATTTT.

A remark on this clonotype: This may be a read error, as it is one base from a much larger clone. The CDR3 is CASVRDRVNNERFF. The CDR3 DNA reads TGTGCCAGCGTCCGGGACAGGGTAAACAATGAGCGGTTCTTC. This rearrangement joins TRBV6-2 or TRBV6-3 to TRBJ2-1, with 9 bases fitting TRBD1. There are 14 residues in the CDR3. The germline V gene encodes CDR1 MNHEY and CDR2 SVGEGT.